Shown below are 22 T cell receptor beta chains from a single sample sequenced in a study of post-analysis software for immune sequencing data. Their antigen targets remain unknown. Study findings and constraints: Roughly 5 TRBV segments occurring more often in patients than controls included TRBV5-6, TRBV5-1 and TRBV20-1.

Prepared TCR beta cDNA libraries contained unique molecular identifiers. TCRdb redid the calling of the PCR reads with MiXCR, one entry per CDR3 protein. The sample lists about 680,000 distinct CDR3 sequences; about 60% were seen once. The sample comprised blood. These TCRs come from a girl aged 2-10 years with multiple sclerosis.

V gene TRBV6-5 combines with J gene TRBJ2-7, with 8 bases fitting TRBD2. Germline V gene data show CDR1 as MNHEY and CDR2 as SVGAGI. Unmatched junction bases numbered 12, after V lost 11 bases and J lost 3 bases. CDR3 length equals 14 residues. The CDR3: CAGIYGTSFYEQYF. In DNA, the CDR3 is TGTGCCGGCATTTACGGGACTAGTTTCTACGAGCAGTACTTC.

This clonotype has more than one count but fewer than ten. CDR3 bases: TGCAGCGTTGATGACCGGAGCAATGAGCAGTTCTTC. It encodes CSVDDRSNEQFF. The V call is TRBV29-1, the J call TRBJ2-1; D is ambiguous. Looked up from germline, CDR1 is SQVTM and CDR2 is ANQGSEA. The ends were cut back, 3 bases at V and 6 bases at J, with 9 bases in the middle. The CDR3 consists of 12 residues.

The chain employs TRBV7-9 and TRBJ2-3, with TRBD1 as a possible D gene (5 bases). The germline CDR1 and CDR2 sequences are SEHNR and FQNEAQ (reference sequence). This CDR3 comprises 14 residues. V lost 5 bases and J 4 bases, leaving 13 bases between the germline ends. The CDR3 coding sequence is TGTGCCAGCAGCACCCTTGACAGTTCAGATACGCAGTATTTT. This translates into CASSTLDSSDTQYF.

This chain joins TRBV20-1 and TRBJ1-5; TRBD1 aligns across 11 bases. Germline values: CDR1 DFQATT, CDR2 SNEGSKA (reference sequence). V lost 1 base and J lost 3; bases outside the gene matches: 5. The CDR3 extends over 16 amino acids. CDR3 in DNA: TGCAGTGCTAGAGTTGGGACAGGGGGTATCAATCAGCCCCAGCATTTT. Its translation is CSARVGTGGINQPQHF.

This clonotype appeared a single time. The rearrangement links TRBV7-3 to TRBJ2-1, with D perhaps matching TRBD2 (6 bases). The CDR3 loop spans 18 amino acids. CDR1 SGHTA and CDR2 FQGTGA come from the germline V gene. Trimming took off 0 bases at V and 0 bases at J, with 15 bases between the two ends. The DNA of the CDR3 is TGTGCCAGCAGCTTAACGGGTAGCGGACCACTCTCCTACAATGAGCAGTTCTTC. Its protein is CASSLTGSGPLSYNEQFF.

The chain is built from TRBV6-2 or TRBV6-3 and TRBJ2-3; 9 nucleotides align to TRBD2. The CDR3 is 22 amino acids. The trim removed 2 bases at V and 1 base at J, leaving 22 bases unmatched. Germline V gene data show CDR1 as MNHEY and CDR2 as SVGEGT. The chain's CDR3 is CASSYPVAVPGLAFGGTDTQYF. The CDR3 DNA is TGTGCCAGCAGTTACCCTGTTGCCGTACCGGGACTAGCATTTGGGGGCACAGATACGCAGTATTTT.

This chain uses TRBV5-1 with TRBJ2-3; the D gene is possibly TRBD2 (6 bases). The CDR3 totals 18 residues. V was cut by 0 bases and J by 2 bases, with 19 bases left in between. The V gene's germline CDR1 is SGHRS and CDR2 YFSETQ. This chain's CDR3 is CASSLAFGGVTVTDTQYF. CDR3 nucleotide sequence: TGCGCCAGCAGCTTGGCCTTTGGAGGGGTTACAGTCACAGATACGCAGTATTTT.

The chain's CDR3 is CASSLMAEETQYF. The CDR3 nucleotides read TGTGCCAGCAGTTTAATGGCAGAAGAGACCCAGTACTTC. The chain recombines TRBV28 with TRBJ2-5; D remains unclear. This CDR3 region has 13 residues. Germline CDR1 and CDR2: MDHEN and SYDVKM. Deletions cut 2 bases from V and 3 bases from J, with 7 bases between.

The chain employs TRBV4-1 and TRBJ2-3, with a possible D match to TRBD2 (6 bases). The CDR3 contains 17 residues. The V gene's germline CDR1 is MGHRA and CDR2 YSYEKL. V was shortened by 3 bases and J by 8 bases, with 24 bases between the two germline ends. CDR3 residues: CASSQAPGDTLAGTQYF. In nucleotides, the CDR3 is TGCGCCAGCAGCCAGGCTCCGGGAGACACCCTCGCGGGTACGCAGTATTTT.

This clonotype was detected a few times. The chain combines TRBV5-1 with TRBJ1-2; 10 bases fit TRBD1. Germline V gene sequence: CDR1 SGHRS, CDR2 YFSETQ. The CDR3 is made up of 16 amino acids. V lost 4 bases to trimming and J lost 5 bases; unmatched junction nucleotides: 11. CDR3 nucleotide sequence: TGCGCCAGCAGCACCGGACCGACAGGGGGCTGGTATGGCTACACCTTC. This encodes CASSTGPTGGWYGYTF.

The CDR3 region has the DNA TGTGCCAGCAGGGGGCTGCTCTACAATGAGCAGTTCTTC. It codes for CASRGLLYNEQFF. This chain uses TRBV6-5 with TRBJ2-1; D might be TRBD1 (5 bases). The V end lost 6 bases, the J end lost 3 bases, and 9 bases lay between the germline ends. Germline V lookup: CDR1 MNHEY, CDR2 SVGAGI. The CDR3 sequence is 13 residues long.

The DNA for the CDR3 is TGCGCCAGCAGCCAGAACGCACAGGGCGAGACCCAGTACTTC. Translating it yields CASSQNAQGETQYF. The genes are TRBV4-3 and TRBJ2-5, with D maybe TRBD1 (6 bases). Per germline, CDR1 LGHNA and CDR2 YSLEER. The V gene lost 3 bases and the J gene lost 5 bases, with 13 bases spanning the gap. The CDR3 has 14 residues.

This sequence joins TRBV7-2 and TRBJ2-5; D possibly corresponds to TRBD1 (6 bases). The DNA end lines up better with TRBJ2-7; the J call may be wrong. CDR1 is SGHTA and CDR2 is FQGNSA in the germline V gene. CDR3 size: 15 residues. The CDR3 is CASSPDSFGSYEQYF. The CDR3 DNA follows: TGTGCCAGCAGCCCGGACAGTTTTGGATCCTACGAGCAGTACTTC.

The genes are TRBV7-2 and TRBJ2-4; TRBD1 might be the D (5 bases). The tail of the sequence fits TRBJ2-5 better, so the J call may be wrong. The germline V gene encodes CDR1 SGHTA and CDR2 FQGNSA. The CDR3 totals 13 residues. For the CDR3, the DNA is TGTACCAGCAGCTTTCAGGGATTGAAGACCCAGTACTTC. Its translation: CTSSFQGLKTQYF.

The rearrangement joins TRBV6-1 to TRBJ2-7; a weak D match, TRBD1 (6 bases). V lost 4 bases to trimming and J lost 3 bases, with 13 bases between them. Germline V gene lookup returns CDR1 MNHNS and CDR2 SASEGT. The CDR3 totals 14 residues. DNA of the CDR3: TGTGCCAGCAGTGTCAGGGACAAACTCTACGAGCAGTACTTC. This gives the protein CASSVRDKLYEQYF.

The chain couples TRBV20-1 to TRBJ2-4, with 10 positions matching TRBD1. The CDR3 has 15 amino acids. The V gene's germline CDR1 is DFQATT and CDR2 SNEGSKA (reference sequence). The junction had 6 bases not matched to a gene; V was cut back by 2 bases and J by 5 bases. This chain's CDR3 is CSARPPDRGENIQYF. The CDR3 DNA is TGCAGTGCTAGACCCCCGGACAGGGGGGAAAACATTCAGTACTTC.

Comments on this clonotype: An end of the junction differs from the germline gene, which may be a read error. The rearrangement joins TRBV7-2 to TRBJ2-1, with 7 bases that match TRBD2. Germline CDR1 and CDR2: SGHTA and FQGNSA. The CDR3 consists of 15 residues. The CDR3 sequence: CASSTSGVGFNGQFF. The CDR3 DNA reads TGTGCCAGCAGCACCAGCGGGGTAGGGTTCAATGGGCAGTTCTTC.

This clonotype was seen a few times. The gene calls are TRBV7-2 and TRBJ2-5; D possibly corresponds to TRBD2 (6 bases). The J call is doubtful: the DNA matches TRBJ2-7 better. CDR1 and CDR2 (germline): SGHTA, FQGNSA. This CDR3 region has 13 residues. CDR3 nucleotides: TGTGCCAGCAGCGCTCCCGGGACTTACGAGCAGTACTTC. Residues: CASSAPGTYEQYF.

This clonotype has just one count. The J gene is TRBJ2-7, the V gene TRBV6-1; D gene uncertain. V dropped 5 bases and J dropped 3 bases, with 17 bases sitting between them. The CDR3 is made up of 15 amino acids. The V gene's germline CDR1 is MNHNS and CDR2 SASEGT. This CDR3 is CASSSPVVAVYEQYF. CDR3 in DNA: TGTGCCAGCAGTTCCCCCGTGGTGGCAGTCTACGAGCAGTACTTC.

CDR3 sequence reads: CASSLEGSPYNEQFF. CDR3 in DNA: TGTGCCAGCAGCTTAGAAGGCAGCCCCTACAATGAGCAGTTCTTC. V gene TRBV7-9 combines with J gene TRBJ2-1; D remains unclear. V lost 1 base to trimming and J lost 2 bases, with 9 bases between them. The CDR3 is 15 amino acids. CDR1 and CDR2 (germline): SEHNR, FQNEAQ (reference sequence).

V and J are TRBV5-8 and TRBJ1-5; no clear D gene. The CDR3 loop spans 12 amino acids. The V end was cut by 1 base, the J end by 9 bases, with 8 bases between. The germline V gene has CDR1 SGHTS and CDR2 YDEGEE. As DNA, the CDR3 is TGTGCCAGCAGCTTGAATAGAAGGCCCCAGCATTTT. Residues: CASSLNRRPQHF.

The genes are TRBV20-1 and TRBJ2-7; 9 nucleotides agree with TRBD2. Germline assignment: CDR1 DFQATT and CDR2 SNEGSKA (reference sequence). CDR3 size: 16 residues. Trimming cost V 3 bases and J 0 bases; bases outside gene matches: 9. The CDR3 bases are TGCAGTGCTAGTTTAGGTCTAGCGGGACACTCCTACGAGCAGTACTTC. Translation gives CSASLGLAGHSYEQYF.